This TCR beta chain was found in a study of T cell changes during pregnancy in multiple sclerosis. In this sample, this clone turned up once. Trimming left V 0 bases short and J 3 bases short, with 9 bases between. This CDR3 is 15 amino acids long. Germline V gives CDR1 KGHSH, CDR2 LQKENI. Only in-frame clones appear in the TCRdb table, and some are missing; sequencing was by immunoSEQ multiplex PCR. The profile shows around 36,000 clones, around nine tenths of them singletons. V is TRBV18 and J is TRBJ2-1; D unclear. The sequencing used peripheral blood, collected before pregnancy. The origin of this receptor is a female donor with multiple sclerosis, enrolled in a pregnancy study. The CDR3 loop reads CASSPPIVDYNEQFF. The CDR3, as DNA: TGTGCCAGCTCACCACCGATAGTAGACTACAATGAGCAGTTCTTC.